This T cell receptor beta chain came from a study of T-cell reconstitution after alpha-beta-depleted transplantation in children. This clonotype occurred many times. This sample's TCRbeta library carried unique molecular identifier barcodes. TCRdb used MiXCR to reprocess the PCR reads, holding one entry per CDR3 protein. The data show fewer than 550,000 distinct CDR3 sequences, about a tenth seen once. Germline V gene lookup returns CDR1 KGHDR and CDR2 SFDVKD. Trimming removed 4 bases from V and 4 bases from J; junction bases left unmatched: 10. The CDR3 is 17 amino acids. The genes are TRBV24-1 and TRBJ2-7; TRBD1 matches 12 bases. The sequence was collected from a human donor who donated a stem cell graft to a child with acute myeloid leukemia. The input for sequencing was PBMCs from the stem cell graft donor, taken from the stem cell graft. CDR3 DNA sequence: TGTGCCACCAGTGACCTGGGGACAGGGGGCGAGAATTACGAGCAGTACTTC. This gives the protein CATSDLGTGGENYEQYF.